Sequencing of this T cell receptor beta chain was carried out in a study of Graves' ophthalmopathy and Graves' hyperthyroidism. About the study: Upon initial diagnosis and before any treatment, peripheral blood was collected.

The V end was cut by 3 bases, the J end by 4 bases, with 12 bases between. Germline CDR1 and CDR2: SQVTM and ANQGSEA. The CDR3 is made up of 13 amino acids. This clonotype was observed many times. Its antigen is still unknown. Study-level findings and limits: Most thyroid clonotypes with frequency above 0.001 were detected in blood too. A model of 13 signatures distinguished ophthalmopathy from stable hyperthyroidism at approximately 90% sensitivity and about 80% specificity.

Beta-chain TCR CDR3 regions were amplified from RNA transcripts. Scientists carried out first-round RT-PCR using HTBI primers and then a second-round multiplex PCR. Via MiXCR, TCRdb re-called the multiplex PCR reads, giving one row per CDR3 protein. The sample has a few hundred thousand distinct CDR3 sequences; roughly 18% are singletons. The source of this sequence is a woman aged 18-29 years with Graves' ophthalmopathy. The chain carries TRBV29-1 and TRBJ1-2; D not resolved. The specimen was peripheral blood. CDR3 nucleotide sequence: TGCAGCGTTGATGACAAGAGAGGCTATGGCTACACCTTC. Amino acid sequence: CSVDDKRGYGYTF. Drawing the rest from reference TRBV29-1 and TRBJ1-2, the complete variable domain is SAVISQKPSRDICQRGTSLTIQCQVDSQVTMMFWYRQQPGQSLTLIATANQGSEATYESGFVIDKFPISRPNLTFSTLTVSNMSPEDSSIYLCSVDDKRGYGYTFGSGTRLTVV.